The 18 T cell receptor beta chains given below trace back to one sample, sequenced in a study of PD-L1 blockade in urothelial cancer. Time point in this sample: pretreatment peripheral blood. The method was immunoSEQ multiplex PCR; TCRdb's version includes in-frame clones alone and lacks a portion of them. Of 30,000 to 35,000 clones listed, under 90% are singletons. Sequences were derived from PBMCs, sampled around atezolizumab (anti-PD-L1) treatment. These receptors all stem from a man aged 55 to 70 with urothelial cancer.

V gene TRBV6-1 combines with J gene TRBJ2-1; unclear D gene. CDR3 length equals 15 residues. Between the trimmed V and J ends, which lost 5 bases and 6 bases, there was a span of 17 bases. The germline V gene encodes CDR1 MNHNS and CDR2 SASEGT. The CDR3 loop reads CASSHRLDSGNEQFF. The CDR3 bases are TGTGCCAGCAGTCACCGGTTAGATTCGGGCAATGAGCAGTTCTTC.

The chain has TRBV28 and TRBJ1-2; D remains ambiguous. Germline assignment: CDR1 MDHEN and CDR2 SYDVKM. The CDR3 totals 11 residues. The V gene lost 6 bases and the J gene lost 5 bases, with 7 bases spanning the gap. This chain's CDR3 is CASSSRYGYTF. CDR3 DNA sequence: TGTGCCAGCAGCTCTAGATATGGCTACACCTTC.

The chain carries TRBV5-4 and TRBJ1-2; D possibly corresponds to TRBD1 (6 bases). V was shortened by 0 bases and J by 4 bases, with 16 bases between the two germline ends. CDR3 length: 16 residues. The V gene's germline CDR1 is SGHNT and CDR2 YYREEE (reference sequence). The CDR3, as DNA: TGTGCCAGCAGCTTGGCGAATTTTGGACAGATCTATGGCTACACCTTC. Protein: CASSLANFGQIYGYTF.

V usage is TRBV14 and J usage is TRBJ2-7; D uncertain. The germline V gene has CDR1 SGHDN and CDR2 FVKESK. The CDR3 has 14 amino acids. Trimming left V 1 base short and J 4 bases short, with 11 bases between. CDR3 sequence: CASSQVLTEYEQYF. The CDR3, as DNA: TGTGCCAGCAGCCAAGTCTTAACCGAGTACGAGCAGTACTTC.

This clone was seen only once. This rearrangement joins TRBV10-3 to TRBJ2-1; tentative D call: TRBD2 (6 bases). CDR1 is ENHRY and CDR2 is SYGVKD in the germline V gene. CDR3 size: 14 residues. V lost 0 bases, J lost 7 bases, and 10 bases lay in between. In DNA, the CDR3 is TGTGCCATCAGTGAGTCGTACGGGGGTAATGAGCAGTTCTTC. Translated: CAISESYGGNEQFF.

The CDR3 loop reads CASSQDAREQYF. The CDR3 DNA reads TGTGCCAGCAGCCAAGATGCCCGGGAGCAGTACTTC. This chain uses TRBV4-2 with TRBJ2-7; D unresolved. Germline assignment: CDR1 LGHNA and CDR2 YNFKEQ. The CDR3 extends over 12 amino acids. The germline V and J ends were trimmed by 0 bases and 7 bases, with 7 bases remaining between them.

This chain joins TRBV7-2 and TRBJ1-5, with 8 bases aligning to TRBD1. The germline V gene encodes CDR1 SGHTA and CDR2 FQGNSA. There are 15 residues in the CDR3. Trimming took 6 bases from V and 5 from J; bases not matched to a gene: 9. Here the CDR3 DNA reads TGTGCCAGCAGTCCCGACAGGGGATCACATCAGCCCCAGCATTTT. Protein: CASSPDRGSHQPQHF.

This chain joins TRBV19 and TRBJ2-2, with 10 bases fitting TRBD1. Germline values: CDR1 LNHDA, CDR2 SQIVND (reference sequence). CDR3 size: 15 residues. Trimming cost V 4 bases and J 4 bases; bases outside gene matches: 3. For the CDR3, the DNA is TGTGCCAGTAGTAGGGACAGGGGAGGCACCGGGGAGCTGTTTTTT. It translates to CASSRDRGGTGELFF.

This chain connects TRBV30 to TRBJ2-7; tentatively, D is TRBD2 (5 bases). The germline V gene encodes CDR1 GTSNPN and CDR2 SVGIG (reference sequence). V was trimmed by 2 bases and J by 3 bases, leaving 23 bases between them. The CDR3 is 17 residues long. As DNA, the CDR3 is TGTGCCTGGAGTAACCCCACACTAGGAGGTGGTAACTACGAGCAGTACTTC. Its protein product is CAWSNPTLGGGNYEQYF.

V usage is TRBV5-4 and J usage is TRBJ1-6; no clear D. The V end lost 0 bases, the J end lost 4 bases, and 8 bases lay between the germline ends. The germline CDR1 and CDR2 sequences are SGHNT and YYREEE (reference sequence). The CDR3 loop spans 15 amino acids. The CDR3 loop reads CASSLGEGYNSPLHF. CDR3 DNA: TGTGCCAGCAGCTTGGGCGAGGGTTATAATTCACCCCTCCACTTT.

This clone was recorded many times. This sequence joins TRBV6-1 and TRBJ2-1; TRBD2 aligns across 7 bases. V lost 4 bases, J lost 4 bases, and 7 bases stayed unmatched. The CDR3 totals 15 residues. The V gene's germline CDR1 is MNHNS and CDR2 SASEGT. The DNA for the CDR3 is TGTGCCAGCAGTGTTCTGGCTAGCGGTTACAATGAGCAGTTCTTC. It encodes CASSVLASGYNEQFF.

This chain uses TRBV27 with TRBJ1-6; D remains unclear. V dropped 5 bases and J dropped 7 bases, with 15 bases sitting between them. Germline lookup yields CDR1 MNHEY and CDR2 SMNVEV (reference sequence). The CDR3 totals 15 residues. The chain's CDR3 is CASSPMGGINSPLHF. In nucleotides, the CDR3 is TGTGCCAGCAGTCCCATGGGAGGGATCAATTCACCCCTCCACTTT.

The chain has TRBV5-4 and TRBJ1-1, with 8 bases matching TRBD1. The CDR3 has 15 amino acids. Germline V gene sequence: CDR1 SGHNT, CDR2 YYREEE (reference sequence). V lost 0 bases and J lost 2; bases outside the gene matches: 3. CDR3 sequence reads: CASSLGTGGNTEAFF. CDR3 DNA: TGTGCCAGCAGCTTGGGCACAGGGGGAAACACTGAAGCTTTCTTT. The full variable domain, rest sourced from reference TRBV5-4 and TRBJ1-1, is ETGVTQSPTHLIKTRGQQVTLRCSSQSGHNTVSWYQQALGQGPQFIFQYYREEENGRGNFPPRFSGLQFPNYSSELNVNALELDDSALYLCASSLGTGGNTEAFFGQGTRLTVV.

This chain links TRBV7-3 with TRBJ2-1; TRBD2 matches 9 bases. Germline V gene sequence: CDR1 SGHTA, CDR2 FQGTGA. The CDR3 runs to 17 residues. The trim removed 8 bases at V and 0 bases at J, leaving 11 bases unmatched. The DNA of the CDR3 is TGTGCCAGCGCCTCTAGCGGGACCGGAAGCTCCTACAATGAGCAGTTCTTC. It specifies CASASSGTGSSYNEQFF.

This chain joins TRBV7-8 and TRBJ2-7; maybe TRBD1 (6 bases). From germline, CDR1 is SGHVS and CDR2 FQNEAQ. The V gene lost 9 bases and the J gene lost 1 base, with 13 bases spanning the gap. CDR3 length equals 13 residues. Here the CDR3 reads CASRRDNSYEQYF. The CDR3 region has the DNA TGTGCCAGTCGCCGGGACAATTCCTACGAGCAGTACTTC.

Here the CDR3 DNA reads TGCGCCAGCAGCTTGGAGTTGACTAGCGCTGAGCAGTTCTTC. Translated: CASSLELTSAEQFF. The chain joins TRBV5-1 to TRBJ2-1; the match to TRBD2 covers 8 bases. The germline V gene encodes CDR1 SGHRS and CDR2 YFSETQ. The V gene end was trimmed by 0 bases and the J gene end by 9 bases; junction bases not matched to a gene: 5. CDR3 length equals 14 residues.

The chain has TRBV7-6 and TRBJ2-7, with D tentatively TRBD1 (6 bases). V was clipped by 6 bases and J by 0 bases, with 12 bases between them. Germline V gene data show CDR1 as SGHVS and CDR2 as FNYEAQ. This CDR3 is 14 amino acids long. CDR3 in DNA: TGTGCCAGCAGTCCCCCCAGGGGCTCCTACGAGCAGTACTTC. This encodes CASSPPRGSYEQYF.

A remark on this clone: Because the CDR3's place on the DNA is in doubt, the DNA is left out and the CDR3 is given as listed by TCRdb. The chain uses TRBV27 and TRBJ1-3. Germline V CDR1 and CDR2: MNHEY, SMNVEV (reference sequence). The CDR3 length is 14 residues, termini included. The CDR3 reads CASSSSGAGNTIYF.